The 29 T cell receptor beta chains below all came from one sample that was sequenced in a study of vaccination effects on CD4 cells after COVID-19. Which antigens these TCRs recognize remains unknown. The ViraFEST assay expanded antigen-specific CD4+ T cells with viral peptide pools before sequencing. Subsequent to 10 days of culture, CD4+ T cells were isolated. From March to December 2020, the person had a SARS-CoV-2 infection that was confirmed by PCR. Profiling relied on immunoSEQ multiplex PCR, and the TCRdb table lists in-frame clones only, not all of them. The sample has 35,000 to 45,000 clones; 70% to 80% are singletons. Specimen: CD4+ T cells from PBMCs cultured with HCoV-NL63 spike peptides, collected before COVID-19 vaccination. These receptors all come from a human donor who had a prior SARS-CoV-2 infection.

This sequence joins TRBV9 and TRBJ2-3; 9 positions agree with TRBD2. Losses at the gene ends were 4 bases for V and 6 bases for J; bases not matched to a gene: 12. In germline, CDR1 is SGDLS, CDR2 YYNGEE. The CDR3 has 16 residues. This chain's CDR3 is CASSFSAGGEGDTQYF. CDR3 coding DNA: TGTGCCAGCAGCTTCTCAGCGGGGGGCGAGGGGGATACGCAGTATTTT.

The rearrangement uses TRBV4-3 and TRBJ2-5; D is unclear. Germline V CDR1 and CDR2: LGHNA, YSLEER. The CDR3 consists of 14 residues. V was trimmed by 1 base and J by 1 base, leaving 7 bases between them. Here the CDR3 DNA reads TGCGCCAGCAGCCAAGGGATGGGCCAAGAGACCCAGTACTTC. Translated, it gives CASSQGMGQETQYF.

The chain combines TRBV4-3 with TRBJ2-3; D uncertain. This CDR3 has 13 amino acids. Germline V gene data show CDR1 as LGHNA and CDR2 as YSLEER. V lost 0 bases, J lost 1 base, and 2 bases lay in between. CDR3 loop: CASSQEGTDTQYF. CDR3 coding DNA: TGCGCCAGCAGCCAAGAGGGCACAGATACGCAGTATTTT.

The chain has TRBV7-8 and TRBJ2-6; D gene uncertain. V lost 0 bases and J 2 bases, leaving 8 bases between the germline ends. Germline CDR1 SGHVS, CDR2 FQNEAQ. This CDR3 comprises 16 residues. This chain's CDR3 is CASSLARWAGANVLTF. The CDR3 region has the DNA TGTGCCAGCAGCTTAGCGCGCTGGGCTGGGGCCAACGTCCTGACTTTC. The full variable domain, in which reference TRBV7-8 and TRBJ2-6 provide the parts outside the CDR3, is GAGVSQSPRYKVAKRGQDVALRCDPISGHVSLFWYQQALGQGPEFLTYFQNEAQLDKSGLPSDRFFAERPEGSVSTLKIQRTQQEDSAVYLCASSLARWAGANVLTFGAGSRLTVL.

In this sample, this clone turned up a few times. The chain combines TRBV7-2 with TRBJ1-2; D uncertain. V was clipped by 3 bases and J by 3 bases, with 5 bases between them. The CDR3 extends over 12 amino acids. From germline, CDR1 is SGHTA and CDR2 FQGNSA. The chain's CDR3 is CASSLGYYGYTF. CDR3 coding DNA: TGTGCCAGCAGCTTGGGGTACTATGGCTACACCTTC.

J is TRBJ2-1 and V is TRBV5-4, with TRBD1 as a possible D gene (6 bases). With 3 bases removed from V and 9 bases from J, the gap between germline ends came to 16 bases. CDR3 length: 14 amino acids. Germline V gene data show CDR1 as SGHNT and CDR2 as YYREEE (reference sequence). CDR3 coding DNA: TGTGCCAGCAGCTCCGGACAGAATATCGGTGAGCAGTTCTTC. Encoded protein: CASSSGQNIGEQFF.

The rearrangement joins TRBV20-1 to TRBJ1-1; D unclear. V lost 3 bases to trimming and J lost 6 bases, with 8 bases between them. There are 11 residues in the CDR3. Germline-derived CDR1 and CDR2 are DFQATT and SNEGSKA (reference sequence). The DNA for the CDR3 is TGCAGTGCTAGGCCGGGGTCTGAAGCTTTCTTT. Translating it yields CSARPGSEAFF.

The V gene is TRBV7-2, the J gene TRBJ1-2; 7 bases line up with TRBD1. The CDR3 is made up of 16 amino acids. CDR1 is SGHTA, CDR2 FQGNSA, per germline. Germline trimming cut 5 bases from V and 0 bases from J; bases unmatched to any gene: 9. DNA of the CDR3: TGTGCCAGCAGCGCCCAGACAGGGAGAGCTAACTATGGCTACACCTTC. Amino acid sequence: CASSAQTGRANYGYTF.

This clone was seen just once. This chain links TRBV20-1 with TRBJ1-2; D remains ambiguous. The germline CDR1 and CDR2 sequences are DFQATT and SNEGSKA (reference sequence). V lost 5 bases, J lost 6 bases, and 10 bases lay in between. This CDR3 has 11 amino acids. The CDR3 nucleotides are TGCAGTGCTCAAGGGTTCAATGGCTACACCTTC. Residues: CSAQGFNGYTF.

The chain's CDR3 is CASTRGRGDYGYTF. The CDR3 DNA reads as TGTGCCAGCACCAGGGGGCGCGGGGACTATGGCTACACCTTC. This chain joins TRBV2 and TRBJ1-2; 8 positions agree with TRBD1. CDR3 length: 14 residues. The germline V gene has CDR1 SNHLY and CDR2 FYNNEI. V shed 7 bases, J shed 3 bases, and the junction held 7 bases outside the gene matches. The entire variable domain, with the rest obtained from reference TRBV2 and TRBJ1-2, is as follows: EPEVTQTPSHQVTQMGQEVILRCVPISNHLYFYWYRQILGQKVEFLVSFYNNEISEKSEIFDDQFSVERPDGSNFTLKIRSTKLEDSAMYFCASTRGRGDYGYTFGSGTRLTVV.

This chain links TRBV11-3 with TRBJ2-1; the D is unclear. V was cut by 1 base and J by 8 bases, with 9 bases left in between. CDR3 length: 13 residues. The germline V gene encodes CDR1 SGHNT and CDR2 YENEEA. The CDR3 DNA sequence: TGTGCCAGCAGCTTAGGTCGGGCCGATGAGCAGTTCTTC. Translated: CASSLGRADEQFF.

CDR3 in DNA: TGCGCCAGCAGCTTGGCCGGGACTAGCCTCGAGACCCAGTACTTC. Its protein is CASSLAGTSLETQYF. The chain combines TRBV5-1 with TRBJ2-5; 9 bases agree with TRBD2. Germline V gene lookup returns CDR1 SGHRS and CDR2 YFSETQ. The CDR3 spans 15 residues. The ends lost 0 bases at V and 5 bases at J; junction bases unmatched: 5.

The CDR3 loop is CASGRDFKAYEQYF. CDR3 bases: TGTGCCAGCGGCCGGGACTTTAAAGCCTACGAGCAGTACTTC. The chain recombines TRBV9 with TRBJ2-7; possibly TRBD2 for D (6 bases). Germline values: CDR1 SGDLS, CDR2 YYNGEE. The CDR3 has 14 amino acids. Trimming pared 7 bases from V and 2 bases from J, leaving 16 bases between.

V usage is TRBV5-1 and J usage is TRBJ2-5, with 12 bases lining up with TRBD1. Trimming removed 0 bases from V and 4 bases from J; junction bases left unmatched: 4. Germline CDR1 and CDR2: SGHRS and YFSETQ. This CDR3 has 16 residues. CDR3 protein: CASSLAGTGGLETQYF. The CDR3 bases are TGCGCCAGCAGCTTGGCCGGGACAGGGGGCTTAGAGACCCAGTACTTC.

This sequence joins TRBV10-3 and TRBJ2-7, with D possibly matching TRBD2 (6 bases). Germline lookup yields CDR1 ENHRY and CDR2 SYGVKD. Trimming shortened V by 0 bases and J by 4 bases, and 7 bases separated the two germline ends. There are 13 residues in the CDR3. The CDR3 coding sequence is TGTGCCATCAGTGAGTCGCGGGAATACGAGCAGTACTTC. Protein product: CAISESREYEQYF.

The CDR3 nucleotides read TGTGCCAGCAGTGATGAACGGGGGTCGGCCTACACCTTC. Translation gives CASSDERGSAYTF. This chain joins TRBV2 and TRBJ1-2; tentatively, D is TRBD1 (5 bases). Germline loops: CDR1 SNHLY, CDR2 FYNNEI. CDR3 size: 13 residues. Trimming left V 3 bases short and J 10 bases short, with 15 bases between.

The rearrangement links TRBV7-3 to TRBJ2-3; 8 bases are shared with TRBD1. From germline, CDR1 is SGHTA and CDR2 FQGTGA. The CDR3 contains 16 residues. J lost 4 bases, V lost 0 bases, and 6 bases had no gene match. The CDR3 nucleotides read TGTGCCAGCAGCTTAACAGCAGGGGGCATCGCAGATACGCAGTATTTT. This sequence encodes CASSLTAGGIADTQYF.

This clone was observed a single time. The chain couples TRBV7-9 to TRBJ2-2; D possibly uses TRBD1 or TRBD2 (5 bases each). Germline V lookup: CDR1 SEHNR, CDR2 FQNEAQ (reference sequence). This CDR3 has 16 amino acids. V lost 2 bases and J 0 bases, leaving 10 bases between the germline ends. The CDR3 reads CASSLLGVTNTGELFF. CDR3 nucleotides: TGTGCCAGCAGCTTATTGGGGGTGACGAACACCGGGGAGCTGTTTTTT.

The chain has TRBV3-1 (or the pseudogene TRBV3-2) and TRBJ2-7; no definite D call. Trimming took off 4 bases at V and 6 bases at J, with 10 bases between the two ends. The length of the CDR3 is 12 residues. Germline values: CDR1 LGHDT, CDR2 YNNKEL (reference sequence). The CDR3 spells CASSLLWGEQYF. CDR3 DNA sequence: TGTGCCAGCAGCCTGCTCTGGGGCGAGCAGTACTTC.

V gene TRBV12-5 combines with J gene TRBJ1-5; tentative D call: TRBD1 (6 bases). The CDR3 is made up of 17 amino acids. Trimming left V 3 bases short and J 3 bases short, with 18 bases between. Germline assignment: CDR1 LGHNT and CDR2 FRNRAP. Here the CDR3 reads CASGFLLGAKDNQPQHF. CDR3 nucleotides: TGTGCTAGTGGTTTTTTATTGGGGGCGAAGGACAATCAGCCCCAGCATTTT. Based on the CDR3 plus reference TRBV12-5 and TRBJ1-5, the full variable domain is DARVTQTPRHKVTEMGQEVTMRCQPILGHNTVFWYRQTMMQGLELLAYFRNRAPLDDSGMPKDRFSAEMPDATLATLKIQPSEPRDSAVYFCASGFLLGAKDNQPQHFGDGTRLSIL.

The CDR3 is CASSPPAYGANTGELFF. CDR3 in DNA: TGTGCCAGCAGCCCTCCCGCGTACGGAGCGAACACCGGGGAGCTGTTTTTT. The chain links TRBV7-3 to TRBJ2-2; no definite D call. CDR3 length: 17 amino acids. The V gene lost 5 bases and the J gene lost 0 bases, with 16 bases spanning the gap. Looked up from germline, CDR1 is SGHTA and CDR2 is FQGTGA.

This chain uses TRBV2 with TRBJ1-2; D remains unclear. The germline CDR1 and CDR2 sequences are SNHLY and FYNNEI. The CDR3 runs to 14 residues. V was pared by 6 bases and J by 2 bases, with 13 bases between. CDR3 loop: CASRVVGANYGYTF. As DNA, the CDR3 is TGTGCCAGCAGGGTCGTGGGCGCAAACTATGGCTACACCTTC.

V is TRBV29-1 and J is TRBJ1-2, with 7 bases matching TRBD1. Germline V lookup: CDR1 SQVTM, CDR2 ANQGSEA. V lost 4 bases, J lost 8 bases, and 10 bases stayed unmatched. This CDR3 has 13 residues. The CDR3 DNA follows: TGCAGCGTTGGCTCAGGGGGGTTATGGGGCTACACCTTC. It codes for CSVGSGGLWGYTF.

This rearrangement joins TRBV19 to TRBJ2-7, with D perhaps matching TRBD1 or TRBD2 (5 bases each). This CDR3 contains 13 residues. Germline CDR1 is LNHDA and CDR2 is SQIVND (reference sequence). V lost 1 base and J 5 bases, leaving 9 bases between the germline ends. The CDR3, as DNA: TGTGCCAGTAGTATAGCCAGGGACCACGAGCAGTACTTC. Protein: CASSIARDHEQYF.

The J gene is TRBJ2-7, the V gene TRBV4-2; possibly TRBD1 for D (6 bases). V gave up 4 bases and J gave up 0 bases, with 19 bases separating them. Germline assignment: CDR1 LGHNA and CDR2 YNFKEQ. This CDR3 is built from 17 residues. CDR3 bases: TGTGCCAGCAGCCTAATAAATACTGGACAGTTCTCCTACGAGCAGTACTTC. Its protein is CASSLINTGQFSYEQYF.

The chain joins TRBV3-1 (or the pseudogene TRBV3-2) to TRBJ2-3; 10 bases agree with TRBD2. Germline V gene sequence: CDR1 LGHDT, CDR2 YNNKEL (reference sequence). The CDR3 contains 17 residues. V dropped 0 bases and J dropped 6; count of bases not matched to a gene: 9. CDR3: CASSQDIVAGGGDTQYF. CDR3 nucleotide sequence: TGTGCCAGCAGCCAAGATATAGTAGCGGGAGGCGGGGATACGCAGTATTTT.

The J gene is TRBJ2-1, the V gene TRBV5-6, with 10 bases fitting TRBD2. Germline V CDR1 and CDR2: SGHDT, YYEEEE. V trimming: 0 bases; J trimming: 10 bases; junction bases outside the gene matches: 7. The CDR3 length is 15 residues. DNA for the CDR3: TGTGCCAGCAGCTTGGTTTTGACTAGCGGGTTGGAGCAGTTCTTC. Translated: CASSLVLTSGLEQFF. Filled out from reference TRBV5-6 and TRBJ2-1, the complete variable domain reads DAGVTQSPTHLIKTRGQQVTLRCSPKSGHDTVSWYQQALGQGPQFIFQYYEEEERQRGNFPDRFSGHQFPNYSSELNVNALLLGDSALYLCASSLVLTSGLEQFFGPGTRLTVL.

The gene calls are TRBV6-5 and TRBJ1-2; D remains ambiguous. V shed 4 bases and J shed 10 bases, with 16 bases lying between them. The germline gives CDR1 MNHEY, CDR2 SVGAGI. The CDR3 loop spans 13 amino acids. The CDR3 nucleotides are TGTGCCAGCAGTTCACCAGGCATCCTCCTCTACACCTTC. It encodes CASSSPGILLYTF.

The rearrangement links TRBV7-2 to TRBJ1-6; the D gene is possibly TRBD1 (6 bases). V was clipped by 1 base and J by 7 bases, with 11 bases between them. Germline CDR1 is SGHTA and CDR2 is FQGNSA. The CDR3 totals 15 residues. The CDR3 loop is CASSLGSQGNSPLHF. The CDR3 DNA reads as TGTGCCAGCAGCTTAGGGTCACAGGGAAATTCACCCCTCCACTTT.